A selection of T cell receptor beta chains follows, all from one sample in a study of OX40 agonist ivuxolimab in advanced cancers. Data came from immunoSEQ multiplex PCR; TCRdb stores just in-frame clones and leaves some out. The sample has approximately 44,000 clones; around 93% are singletons. This specimen was CD4+ or CD8+ T cells sorted from blood, taken in a trial of the OX40 agonist ivuxolimab. The receptor set was obtained from an adult with an advanced solid tumor such as melanoma, head and neck, liver or kidney cancer. The CDR3 runs from the conserved cysteine through the conserved F or W. D genes are given only for firm matches. Clone size appears in some rows only: once, few, many, or a class for an expanded clone.

CDR3 protein: CASSLSPSYHGYTF
CDR3 DNA: TGTGCCAGCAGTTTATCCCCTTCATATCACGGCTACACCTTC
V gene: TRBV27
J gene: TRBJ1-2
D gene: NA
CDR3 length: 14
clone size: few

CDR3 protein: CACQLAGADTQYF
CDR3 DNA: TGTGCCTGCCAACTAGCGGGAGCAGATACGCAGTATTTT
V gene: TRBV2
J gene: TRBJ2-3
D gene: TRBD2
CDR3 length: 13
clone size: NA

CDR3 protein: CASSPAGGTDTQYF
CDR3 DNA: TGTGCCAGCAGTCCTGCCGGCGGCACAGATACGCAGTATTTT
V gene: TRBV6-6
J gene: TRBJ2-3
D gene: NA
CDR3 length: 14
clone size: NA

CDR3 protein: CASSYQSYTEGYIQYF
CDR3 DNA: TGTGCCAGCAGTTACCAATCGTACACAGAAGGATACATTCAGTACTTC
V gene: TRBV6-5
J gene: TRBJ2-4
D gene: NA
CDR3 length: 16
clone size: NA

CDR3 protein: CASSQGREPNYGYTF
CDR3 DNA: TGCGCCAGCAGCCAAGGGAGGGAGCCAAATTATGGCTACACCTTC
V gene: TRBV4-3
J gene: TRBJ1-2
D gene: NA
CDR3 length: 15
clone size: NA

CDR3 protein: CAWSDPGLAGHNEQFF
CDR3 DNA: TGTGCCTGGAGTGACCCGGGACTAGCGGGGCACAATGAGCAGTTCTTC
V gene: TRBV30
J gene: TRBJ2-1
D gene: TRBD2
CDR3 length: 16
clone size: once

CDR3 protein: CASSSWDEDNEQFF
CDR3 DNA: TGTGCCAGCAGCTCATGGGACGAGGACAATGAGCAGTTCTTC
V gene: TRBV11-3
J gene: TRBJ2-1
D gene: NA
CDR3 length: 14
clone size: once

CDR3 protein: CASSLGWGTGADNEQFF
CDR3 DNA: TGTGCCAGCAGTTTGGGTTGGGGGACAGGGGCGGACAATGAGCAGTTCTTC
V gene: TRBV27
J gene: TRBJ2-1
D gene: TRBD1
CDR3 length: 17
clone size: NA

CDR3 protein: CASSLRVRSYNEQFF
CDR3 DNA: TGTGCCAGCAGCTTACGAGTGCGTTCCTACAATGAGCAGTTCTTC
V gene: TRBV7-2
J gene: TRBJ2-1
D gene: NA
CDR3 length: 15
clone size: NA

CDR3 protein: CASSLAVTGDSYEQYF
CDR3 DNA: TGTGCCAGCAGTTTGGCGGTCACAGGGGACTCCTACGAGCAGTACTTC
V gene: TRBV27
J gene: TRBJ2-7
D gene: TRBD1
CDR3 length: 16
clone size: once

CDR3 protein: CSDVSGTRADEQFF
CDR3 DNA: TGCAGCGATGTGAGTGGGACTAGAGCTGATGAGCAGTTCTTC
V gene: TRBV29-1
J gene: TRBJ2-1
D gene: TRBD2
CDR3 length: 14
clone size: NA

CDR3 protein: CASSLIGMNTGELFF
CDR3 DNA: TGCGCCAGCAGCCTAATCGGGATGAACACCGGGGAGCTGTTTTTT
V gene: TRBV4-1
J gene: TRBJ2-2
D gene: NA
CDR3 length: 15
clone size: NA

CDR3 protein: CASSPLAGVTYEQYF
CDR3 DNA: TGTGCCAGTAGCCCTCTAGCGGGAGTGACCTACGAGCAGTACTTC
V gene: TRBV19
J gene: TRBJ2-7
D gene: TRBD2
CDR3 length: 15
clone size: NA